This T cell receptor beta chain was identified during a study of CD8 T cells in ankylosing spondylitis. Broader study findings: Blood from ankylosing spondylitis patients appeared to carry a characteristic roughly 8-variant TCR beta motif. Significantly higher representation of disease-linked clones was reported for matched ankylosing spondylitis synovial fluid. Disease-linked clones bore a CD8+ phenotype and were relatively rare in peripheral blood.

Trimming at V came to 6 bases and at J to 3 bases, leaving 7 bases not matched to a gene. CDR1 and CDR2 (germline): DFQATT, SNEGSKA (reference sequence). CDR3 length: 13 residues. The TCR beta libraries were generated through quantitative 5'-RACE incorporating molecular barcodes. TCRdb passed the 5' RACE reads through MiXCR, listing each CDR3 protein once. The table has 150,000 or so distinct CDR3 sequences, approximately 9.9% seen once; the top ten hold less than 15%. This clonotype has more than one count but fewer than ten. Its specificity is unknown. This chain links TRBV20-1 with TRBJ2-7; 8 nucleotides line up with TRBD1. Sequencing was carried out using blood, either unsorted or a sorted T cell fraction (not recorded which). The receptor was derived from a female donor with ankylosing spondylitis or in good health (not recorded which). CDR3 in amino acids: CSATDRARYEQYF. In DNA form, the CDR3 reads TGCAGTGCAACGGACAGGGCCCGCTACGAGCAGTACTTC.